What follows are 19 T cell receptor beta chains derived from one specimen sequenced in a study of blood T cell repertoires in COVID-19. Profiled with immunoSEQ multiplex PCR; TCRdb holds only in-frame clones, not every one. Among around 94,000 clones, around 73% were seen once, and the ten largest hold roughly 10%. Sample: peripheral blood. The receptors derive from a man aged 60 to 69 with active or convalescent COVID-19.

Relative to its sample, this clone is medium-sized. This sequence joins TRBV9 and TRBJ2-3; perhaps TRBD2 as D (6 bases). Trimming stripped 7 bases from V and 2 bases from J, with 11 bases between. Germline lookup yields CDR1 SGDLS and CDR2 YYNGEE. CDR3 length equals 13 residues. CDR3 DNA sequence: TGTGCCAGCCAAGCTAGCGACACAGATACGCAGTATTTT. Translation gives CASQASDTDTQYF. The full variable domain, with the rest looked up from reference TRBV9 and TRBJ2-3, is DSGVTQTPKHLITATGQRVTLRCSPRSGDLSVYWYQQSLDQGLQFLIQYYNGEERAKGNILERFSAQQFPDLHSELNLSSLELGDSALYFCASQASDTDTQYFGPGTRLTVL.

The chain links TRBV28 to TRBJ2-5, with 8 bases matching TRBD1. Trimming cost V 7 bases and J 6 bases; bases outside gene matches: 7. CDR3 length: 13 residues. Per the germline V gene, CDR1 is MDHEN and CDR2 is SYDVKM. This chain's CDR3 is CASKAGGLKTQYF. CDR3 in DNA: TGTGCCAGCAAAGCAGGGGGCTTGAAGACCCAGTACTTC.

There are a few counts of this clone. The genes are TRBV27 and TRBJ2-2; TRBD1 is a possible D gene (6 bases). Germline V CDR1 and CDR2: MNHEY, SMNVEV (reference sequence). This CDR3 is 16 amino acids long. Trimming shortened V by 8 bases and J by 2 bases, and 18 bases separated the two germline ends. The CDR3 DNA sequence: TGTGCCAGCTCCACACACAGGGCTGCAAACACCGGGGAGCTGTTTTTT. The encoded protein is CASSTHRAANTGELFF.

Only a few counts were recorded for this clone. V and J are TRBV4-2 and TRBJ2-7, with TRBD1 matching over 10 bases. J gave up 2 bases and V 2 bases, and 3 bases lay outside the gene matches. The CDR3 extends over 15 amino acids. The germline V gene has CDR1 LGHNA and CDR2 YNFKEQ. CDR3 sequence reads: CASSQSGTGAYEQYF. CDR3 coding DNA: TGTGCCAGCAGCCAATCCGGGACAGGGGCCTACGAGCAGTACTTC.

The chain uses TRBV7-9 and TRBJ2-7, with 10 bases matching TRBD2. This CDR3 region has 15 residues. Unmatched junction bases numbered 7, after V lost 4 bases and J lost 4 bases. Germline V gives CDR1 SEHNR, CDR2 FQNEAQ (reference sequence). Here the CDR3 DNA reads TGTGCCAGCAGCTCCACGACTAGCGGGTCTTACGAGCAGTACGTC. As protein: CASSSTTSGSYEQYV.

There are a few counts of this clone. The chain is built from TRBV6-1 and TRBJ2-7, with D unclear. In germline, CDR1 is MNHNS, CDR2 SASEGT. The CDR3 is 15 residues long. The V end was cut by 1 base, the J end by 2 bases, with 12 bases between. The CDR3 is CASSEGTRSPYEQYV. CDR3 sequence (DNA): TGTGCCAGCAGTGAAGGAACGAGGTCCCCCTACGAGCAGTACGTC.

V usage is TRBV15 and J usage is TRBJ2-1, with 11 bases fitting TRBD2. Germline V CDR1 and CDR2: LNHNV, YYDKDF (reference sequence). V gave up 1 base and J gave up 0 bases; unmatched junction bases: 5. The CDR3 is 18 amino acids. The CDR3 sequence: CATSRAGTSGFSYNEQFF. For the CDR3, the DNA is TGTGCCACCAGCAGAGCTGGGACTAGCGGTTTCTCCTACAATGAGCAGTTCTTC.

The chain is built from TRBV28 and TRBJ2-6, with a tentative D call TRBD2 (6 bases). Germline loops: CDR1 MDHEN, CDR2 SYDVKM. Trimming took off 3 bases at V and 3 bases at J, with 9 bases between the two ends. This CDR3 contains 15 residues. CDR3 residues: CASSLGGGGANVLTF. The CDR3 DNA sequence: TGTGCCAGCAGTTTGGGGGGAGGTGGGGCCAACGTCCTGACTTTC.

J is TRBJ1-3 and V is TRBV7-9; D might be TRBD1 (5 bases). Germline V gene data show CDR1 as SEHNR and CDR2 as FQNEAQ (reference sequence). The CDR3 covers 17 residues. V lost 4 bases to trimming and J lost 0 bases, with 16 bases between them. In DNA, the CDR3 is TGTGCCAGCAGCTCGGCCCCAGGGAAGCACTCTGGAAACACCATATATTTT. It translates to CASSSAPGKHSGNTIYF.

The table lists this clone with many counts. The chain combines TRBV7-9 with TRBJ2-7, with 8 bases matching TRBD2. CDR1 is SEHNR and CDR2 is FQNEAQ in the germline V gene (reference sequence). This CDR3 has 14 residues. The trim removed 1 base at V and 6 bases at J, leaving 5 bases unmatched. Written as DNA, the CDR3 is TGTGCCAGCAGCTTAGTCGGACTAGCAGGCGAGCAGTACTTC. Amino acid sequence: CASSLVGLAGEQYF. Supplemented by reference TRBV7-9 and TRBJ2-7, the full variable domain reads DTGVSQNPRHKITKRGQNVTFRCDPISEHNRLYWYRQTLGQGPEFLTYFQNEAQLEKSRLLSDRFSAERPKGSFSTLEIQRTEQGDSAMYLCASSLVGLAGEQYFGPGTRLTVT.

This sequence joins TRBV30 and TRBJ1-2; D gene uncertain. CDR1 and CDR2 (germline): GTSNPN, SVGIG (reference sequence). The CDR3 is made up of 12 amino acids. Trimming left V 7 bases short and J 8 bases short, with 17 bases between. The CDR3 here is CASTNSGEGYTF. In nucleotides, the CDR3 is TGTGCCTCTACAAACAGCGGGGAGGGCTACACCTTC. Based on the CDR3 plus reference TRBV30 and TRBJ1-2, the full variable domain is SQTIHQWPATLVQPVGSPLSLECTVEGTSNPNLYWYRQAAGRGLQLLFYSVGIGQISSEVPQNLSASRPQDRQFILSSKKLLLSDSGFYLCASTNSGEGYTFGSGTRLTVV.

Details on this clone: Other DNA variants within this sample encode the same CDR3. V is TRBV7-2 and J is TRBJ2-5; 7 bases align to TRBD1. This CDR3 is 14 amino acids long. Germline lookup yields CDR1 SGHTA and CDR2 FQGNSA. With V trimmed by 3 bases and J by 4 bases, 5 bases remained unmatched. CDR3 bases: TGTGCCAGCAGCTTTAACAGGGGTAGAGAGACCCAGTACTTC. Amino acid sequence: CASSFNRGRETQYF.

Concerning this clone: The same CDR3 arises from other DNA sequences in this sample as well. The chain is built from TRBV7-2 and TRBJ1-5; 8 nucleotides agree with TRBD1. Germline V CDR1 and CDR2: SGHTA, FQGNSA. V dropped 5 bases and J dropped 2; count of bases not matched to a gene: 5. The CDR3 has 15 residues. CDR3 amino acids: CASSHTGGGNQPQHF. The CDR3 bases are TGTGCCAGCAGCCATACAGGGGGAGGCAATCAGCCCCAGCATTTT.

The chain couples TRBV5-1 to TRBJ2-5, with 9 positions matching TRBD1. Unmatched junction bases numbered 4, after V lost 0 bases and J lost 4 bases. This CDR3 contains 15 residues. Per the germline V gene, CDR1 is SGHRS and CDR2 is YFSETQ. The CDR3 DNA reads as TGCGCCAGCAGCTTGGGGACAGGGGCGAGAGAGACCCAGTACTTC. Its translation is CASSLGTGARETQYF. Supplemented by reference TRBV5-1 and TRBJ2-5, the full variable domain reads KAGVTQTPRYLIKTRGQQVTLSCSPISGHRSVSWYQQTPGQGLQFLFEYFSETQRNKGNFPGRFSGRQFSNSRSEMNVSTLELGDSALYLCASSLGTGARETQYFGPGTRLLVL.

This clone appeared a single time. The V call is TRBV5-4, the J call TRBJ2-5; TRBD2 aligns across 13 bases. CDR3 length equals 16 residues. The trim removed 4 bases at V and 2 bases at J, leaving 5 bases unmatched. The germline V gene has CDR1 SGHNT and CDR2 YYREEE (reference sequence). Here the CDR3 DNA reads TGTGCCAGCAGCCCAGGACTAGCGGGAGCACAAGAGACCCAGTACTTC. It translates to CASSPGLAGAQETQYF.

The chain uses TRBV19 and TRBJ2-1, with D perhaps matching TRBD2 (5 bases). Trimming stripped 6 bases from V and 10 bases from J, with 22 bases between. Germline loops: CDR1 LNHDA, CDR2 SQIVND (reference sequence). The CDR3 is 15 residues long. CDR3 nucleotide sequence: TGTGCCAGTAGCCCTAGGGCGACTACCCTGATGGAGCAGTTCTTC. Encoded protein: CASSPRATTLMEQFF.

This clone was seen a handful of times. V and J are TRBV24-1 and TRBJ1-1; a weak D match, TRBD1 (6 bases). Germline CDR1 KGHDR, CDR2 SFDVKD. V was clipped by 6 bases and J by 1 base, with 14 bases between them. CDR3 size: 15 residues. CDR3: CATSQTGSRNTEAFF. CDR3 DNA: TGTGCCACCAGTCAAACAGGGTCGAGGAACACTGAAGCTTTCTTT.

V is TRBV5-1 and J is TRBJ2-7, with 9 positions matching TRBD1. CDR3 length: 14 amino acids. Germline CDR1 is SGHRS and CDR2 is YFSETQ. V was clipped by 3 bases and J by 2 bases; unmatched bases: 3. As DNA, the CDR3 is TGCGCCAGCAGCTCGGGACAGGGAGCCTACGAGCAGTACTTC. Translation: CASSSGQGAYEQYF.

The chain has TRBV27 and TRBJ1-4; D gene ambiguous. Per germline, CDR1 MNHEY and CDR2 SMNVEV (reference sequence). V lost 4 bases, J lost 8 bases, and 14 bases lay in between. The CDR3 is 14 amino acids. The CDR3 DNA follows: TGTGCCAGCAGTTCCCTTGTAGGAGGGGAAAAACTGTTTTTT. Translated, it gives CASSSLVGGEKLFF.